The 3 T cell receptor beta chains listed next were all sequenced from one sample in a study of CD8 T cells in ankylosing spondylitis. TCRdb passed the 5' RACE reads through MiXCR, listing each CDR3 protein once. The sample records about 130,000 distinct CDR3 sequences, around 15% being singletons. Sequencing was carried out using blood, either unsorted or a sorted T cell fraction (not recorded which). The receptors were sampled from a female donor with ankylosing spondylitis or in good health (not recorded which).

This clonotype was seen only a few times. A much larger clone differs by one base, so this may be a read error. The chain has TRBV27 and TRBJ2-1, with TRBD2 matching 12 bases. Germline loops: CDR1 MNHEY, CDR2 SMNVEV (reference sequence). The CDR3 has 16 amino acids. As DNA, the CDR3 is TGTACCAGCAGAGGACTAGCGGGAACCAACTACAATGAGCAGTTCTTC. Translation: CTSRGLAGTNYNEQFF.

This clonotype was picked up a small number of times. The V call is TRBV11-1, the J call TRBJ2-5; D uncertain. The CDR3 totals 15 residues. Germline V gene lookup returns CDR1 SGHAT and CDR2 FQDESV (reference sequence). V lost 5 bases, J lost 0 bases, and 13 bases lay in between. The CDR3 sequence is CASSPLSIYQETQYF. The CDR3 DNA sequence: TGTGCCAGCAGCCCACTTTCTATTTACCAAGAGACCCAGTACTTC.

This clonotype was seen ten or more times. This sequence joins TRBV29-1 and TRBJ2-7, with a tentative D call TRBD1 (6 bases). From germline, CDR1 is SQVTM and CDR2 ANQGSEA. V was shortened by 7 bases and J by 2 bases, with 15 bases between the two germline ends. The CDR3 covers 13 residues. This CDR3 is CSARLGQTYEQYF. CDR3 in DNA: TGCAGCGCCCGGCTAGGACAGACCTACGAGCAGTACTTC.